This entry describes one TCR beta chain. The antigen remains unidentified. This entry is derived from a study of molecular identifiers for immune sequencing clone quantification. Isolation of naive CD8 T cells was achieved by sorting on a CD8+CD4-CCR7+CD45RA+ phenotype. With listed TCR primers and previously described methods, bulk TCR libraries were prepared. TCRdb reprocessed the PCR reads via MiXCR and lists one record per CDR3 protein. The sample includes about 630,000 distinct CDR3 sequences, 25% of them seen just once. Findings and limits, study-wide: Whereas naive cells kept under 1% of molecules in clones above 20 RNA copies, such clones held over 97% in effectors. Barcode collisions between identical TCR molecules could shrink estimates of highly expanded clone sizes.

J lost 6 bases, V lost 2 bases, and 4 bases had no gene match. CDR1 is LNHDA, CDR2 SQIVND, per germline (reference sequence). CDR3 length equals 15 residues. Material for sequencing was naive CD8+ T cells from blood, with Jurkat cell RNA spiked in. Subset given: FACS-sorted CD8+CD4-CCR7+CD45RA+ naive T cells. V gene TRBV19 combines with J gene TRBJ2-1; 10 bases align to TRBD2. The TCR comes from a human donor in good health. Some libraries in this study had Jurkat cell RNA spiked in. The CDR3 DNA reads TGTGCCAGTAGTATAAGAGCGGGAGGGGCCAATGAGCAGTTCTTC. Its protein is CASSIRAGGANEQFF.